This T cell receptor (beta chain) was captured in a study of sequential checkpoint blockade in melanoma. Germline-derived CDR1 and CDR2 are MNHEY and SVGAGI. The CDR3 covers 15 residues. Trimming removed 1 base from V and 9 bases from J, with 13 bases in between. Produced via immunoSEQ multiplex PCR; TCRdb's table is partial and in-frame only. The repertoire has 1,500 or so clones, around four fifths of them found once; the top ten carry under 30%. Noted treatment: randomized to nivolumab then ipilimumab (arm A) or the reverse (arm B). This receptor was obtained from a human donor with melanoma. V usage is TRBV6-5 and J usage is TRBJ1-6; weak D call: TRBD1 (5 bases). The sequences come from CD8+ T cells sorted from blood (inferred from file names), collected from a patient given nivolumab and ipilimumab in sequence. The CDR3 DNA sequence: TGTGCCAGCAGTTACTTGGGGGGGTCGCCTTCACCCCTCCACTTT. This gives the protein CASSYLGGSPSPLHF.